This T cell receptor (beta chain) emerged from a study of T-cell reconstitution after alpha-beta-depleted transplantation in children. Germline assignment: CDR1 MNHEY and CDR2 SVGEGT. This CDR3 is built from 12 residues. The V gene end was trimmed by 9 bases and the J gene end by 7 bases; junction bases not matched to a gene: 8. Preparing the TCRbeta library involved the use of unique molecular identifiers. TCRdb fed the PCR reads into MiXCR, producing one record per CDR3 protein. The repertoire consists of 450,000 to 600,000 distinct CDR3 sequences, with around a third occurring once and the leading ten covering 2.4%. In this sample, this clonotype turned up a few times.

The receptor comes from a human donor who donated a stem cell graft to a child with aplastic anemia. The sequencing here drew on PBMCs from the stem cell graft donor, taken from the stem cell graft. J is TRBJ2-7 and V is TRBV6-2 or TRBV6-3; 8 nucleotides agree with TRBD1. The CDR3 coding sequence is TGTGCCAGTCGACAGGGGCCGGGGGAGCAGTACTTC. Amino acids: CASRQGPGEQYF.